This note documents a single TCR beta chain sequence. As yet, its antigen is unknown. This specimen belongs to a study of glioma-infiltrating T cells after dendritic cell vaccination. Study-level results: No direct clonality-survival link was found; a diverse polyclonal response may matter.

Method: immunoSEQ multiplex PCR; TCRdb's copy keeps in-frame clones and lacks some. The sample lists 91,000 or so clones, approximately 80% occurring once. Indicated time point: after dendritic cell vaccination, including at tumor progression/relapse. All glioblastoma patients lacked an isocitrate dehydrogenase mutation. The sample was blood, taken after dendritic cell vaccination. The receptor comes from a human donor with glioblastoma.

The DNA of the CDR3 is TGTGCGAGGCAGGGGGATGTTGAGACCCAGTACTTC. Translating gives CARQGDVETQYF. The chain recombines TRBV19 with TRBJ2-5, with 7 bases aligning to TRBD1. Germline V lookup: CDR1 LNHDA, CDR2 SQIVND (reference sequence). This CDR3 is built from 12 residues. The full variable domain, completed using reference TRBV19 and TRBJ2-5, is DGGITQSPKYLFRKEGQNVTLSCEQNLNHDAMYWYRQDPGQGLRLIYYSQIVNDFQKGDIAEGYSVSREKKESFPLTVTSAQKNPTAFYLCARQGDVETQYFGPGTRLLVL.